This T cell receptor beta chain was identified during a study of control samples from healthy donors and cancer patients. CDR1 and CDR2 from the germline V gene are SGHDN and FVKESK. The ends were cut back, 3 bases at V and 5 bases at J, with 13 bases in the middle. CDR3 length: 15 residues. The repertoire was sequenced with immunoSEQ multiplex PCR; TCRdb's copy has only in-frame clones and lacks some. This table holds over 120,000 clones, 80% to 95% found once. Sequences were obtained from blood. The chain carries TRBV14 and TRBJ2-2; no reliable D call. This sequence originates from a man aged 25 to 40 in good health. CDR3 protein: CASSQATGLTGELFF. DNA of the CDR3: TGTGCCAGCAGCCAGGCAACCGGTCTAACCGGGGAGCTGTTTTTT.